These 27 T cell receptor beta chains originate from one sample sequenced in a study of early T cells in non-severe SARS-CoV-2 infection. TCRdb analysed the 5' RACE reads with MiXCR anew, one entry per CDR3 protein. The sample holds some 90,000 distinct CDR3 sequences, about 15% seen once. The sample taken for sequencing was whole blood. The receptors stem from an adult who was a healthcare worker with PCR-confirmed SARS-CoV-2 infection or an uninfected control (not recorded which).

The chain is built from TRBV18 and TRBJ2-7; D unclear. The germline V and J ends were trimmed by 8 bases and 4 bases, with 9 bases remaining between them. Looked up from germline, CDR1 is KGHSH and CDR2 is LQKENI. This CDR3 region has 11 residues. CDR3 region: CASPRRYEQYF. The DNA of the CDR3 is TGTGCCAGCCCGAGGCGGTACGAGCAGTACTTC. The whole variable domain, filled in from reference TRBV18 and TRBJ2-7, reads NAGVMQNPRHLVRRRGQEARLRCSPMKGHSHVYWYRQLPEEGLKFMVYLQKENIIDESGMPKERFSAEFPKEGPSILRIQQVVRGDSAAYFCASPRRYEQYFGPGTRLTVT.

This rearrangement joins TRBV7-2 to TRBJ1-5, with D possibly TRBD1 on 5 matching bases. There are 13 residues in the CDR3. Germline loops: CDR1 SGHTA, CDR2 FQGNSA. The V end lost 2 bases, the J end lost 7 bases, and 9 bases lay between the germline ends. The CDR3 spells CASSLSGFQPQHF. The CDR3 region has the DNA TGTGCCAGCAGCTTATCAGGGTTCCAGCCCCAGCATTTT.

The sample holds a few counts of this clonotype. V is TRBV15 and J is TRBJ2-5; D call uncertain. V was shortened by 0 bases and J by 7 bases, with 9 bases between the two germline ends. Germline CDR1 and CDR2: LNHNV and YYDKDF (reference sequence). The CDR3 is 13 amino acids. The CDR3 is CATSRDPQRTQYF. The CDR3 DNA is TGTGCCACCAGCAGAGATCCTCAGCGGACCCAGTACTTC.

This clonotype was counted many times. CDR3 DNA sequence: TGTGCCAGCTCACCACTACGAGCGGGAGAAGGGGATGAGCAGTTCTTC. Its protein is CASSPLRAGEGDEQFF. This sequence joins TRBV18 and TRBJ2-1; 8 nucleotides match TRBD2. From germline, CDR1 is KGHSH and CDR2 LQKENI. V gave up 1 base and J gave up 8 bases; unmatched junction bases: 10. CDR3 length: 16 amino acids. Drawing the rest from reference TRBV18 and TRBJ2-1, the complete variable domain is NAGVMQNPRHLVRRRGQEARLRCSPMKGHSHVYWYRQLPEEGLKFMVYLQKENIIDESGMPKERFSAEFPKEGPSILRIQQVVRGDSAAYFCASSPLRAGEGDEQFFGPGTRLTVL.

Only a few counts were recorded for this clonotype. This sequence joins TRBV7-9 and TRBJ2-1; D unresolved. Germline values: CDR1 SEHNR, CDR2 FQNEAQ (reference sequence). V gave up 1 base and J gave up 8 bases, with 6 bases separating them. The CDR3 totals 12 residues. The CDR3 DNA is TGTGCCAGCAGCTTAGAGATCCATGAGCAGTTCTTC. Its protein is CASSLEIHEQFF. The full variable domain, rest sourced from reference TRBV7-9 and TRBJ2-1, is DTGVSQNPRHKITKRGQNVTFRCDPISEHNRLYWYRQTLGQGPEFLTYFQNEAQLEKSRLLSDRFSAERPKGSFSTLEIQRTEQGDSAMYLCASSLEIHEQFFGPGTRLTVL.

The chain joins TRBV10-3 to TRBJ2-3; D remains unclear. The CDR3 consists of 15 residues. Per germline, CDR1 ENHRY and CDR2 SYGVKD. V lost 2 bases and J lost 0, with 9 bases in between. CDR3 bases: TGTGCCATCAGTGAGGAAGGGATTAGCACAGATACGCAGTATTTT. Amino acids: CAISEEGISTDTQYF.

This clonotype was observed a few times. The genes are TRBV7-8 and TRBJ2-1, with D perhaps given as TRBD1 or TRBD2 (5 bases each). Trimming pared 7 bases from V and 8 bases from J, leaving 18 bases between. Germline V gives CDR1 SGHVS, CDR2 FQNEAQ. This CDR3 has 14 residues. The DNA of the CDR3 is TGTGCCAGCACCCCTCCGGGACCCCTCTATGAGCAGTTCTTC. This encodes CASTPPGPLYEQFF.

J is TRBJ2-2 and V is TRBV5-1, with unresolved D. Deletions cut 0 bases from V and 1 base from J, with 7 bases between. CDR1 and CDR2 (germline): SGHRS, YFSETQ. This CDR3 comprises 15 residues. The DNA of the CDR3 is TGCGCCAGCAGCTTGGACAAGTGGAACACCGGGGAGCTGTTTTTT. Protein sequence: CASSLDKWNTGELFF. The variable domain in full, with the rest retrieved from reference TRBV5-1 and TRBJ2-2, is KAGVTQTPRYLIKTRGQQVTLSCSPISGHRSVSWYQQTPGQGLQFLFEYFSETQRNKGNFPGRFSGRQFSNSRSEMNVSTLELGDSALYLCASSLDKWNTGELFFGEGSRLTVL.

This clonotype was seen more than once but under ten times. The gene calls are TRBV6-4 and TRBJ2-3, with TRBD1 matching 7 bases. Germline lookup yields CDR1 MRHNA and CDR2 SNTAGT. This CDR3 has 15 amino acids. V lost 3 bases to trimming and J lost 10 bases; unmatched junction nucleotides: 13. As DNA, the CDR3 is TGTGCCAGCAGTGAAGTCGGTAGTTCAACAGGGGCGCAGTATTTT. Translation gives CASSEVGSSTGAQYF.

This clonotype was counted ten times or more. The CDR3 protein is CASSGIGGTEKLFF. In DNA, the CDR3 is TGTGCCAGCAGTGGGATCGGGGGGACTGAAAAACTGTTTTTT. The rearrangement uses TRBV12-3 or TRBV12-4 and TRBJ1-4; tentatively, D is TRBD1 (5 bases). V lost 5 bases to trimming and J lost 7 bases, with 14 bases between them. The CDR3 loop spans 14 amino acids.

This clonotype was picked up a small number of times. The rearrangement uses TRBV18 and TRBJ2-7; 8 positions agree with TRBD1. V was pared by 6 bases and J by 3 bases, with 10 bases of the junction left unmatched. The CDR3 has 15 residues. Germline lookup yields CDR1 KGHSH and CDR2 LQKENI. CDR3 region: CASSPIPGQVYEQYF. The DNA of the CDR3 is TGTGCCAGCTCTCCCATACCGGGACAGGTCTACGAGCAGTACTTC.

The chain employs TRBV27 and TRBJ2-7, with 7 bases lining up with TRBD2. J gave up 2 bases and V 5 bases, and 15 bases lay outside the gene matches. Germline values: CDR1 MNHEY, CDR2 SMNVEV (reference sequence). This CDR3 contains 17 residues. DNA of the CDR3: TGTGCCAGCAGTCCCTCCGGGGTAGCGGGCATTCCCTACGAGCAGTACTTC. Residues: CASSPSGVAGIPYEQYF.

The gene calls are TRBV28 and TRBJ2-1, with a weak D call TRBD1 (5 bases). Germline V lookup: CDR1 MDHEN, CDR2 SYDVKM. Trimming left V 6 bases short and J 14 bases short, with 17 bases between. The CDR3 sequence is 12 residues long. In DNA, the CDR3 is TGTGCCAGCAGCTCCCCAGACAGACCTAAGTTCTTC. Translated, it gives CASSSPDRPKFF.

This clonotype was seen a few times. V gene TRBV5-1 combines with J gene TRBJ2-2; D call uncertain. The CDR3 runs to 15 residues. The V end was cut by 1 base, the J end by 6 bases, with 13 bases between. CDR1 is SGHRS, CDR2 YFSETQ, per germline. The CDR3 region is CASSLNPDPAGELFF. The CDR3 DNA reads as TGCGCCAGCAGCTTGAATCCAGATCCAGCCGGGGAGCTGTTTTTT.

Only a few counts were recorded for this clonotype. V and J are TRBV28 and TRBJ2-5, with 7 bases that match TRBD2. The CDR3 sequence is 15 residues long. The germline gives CDR1 MDHEN, CDR2 SYDVKM. Trimming cost V 5 bases and J 3 bases; bases outside gene matches: 9. The CDR3 DNA follows: TGTGCCAGCAGTACCCCGGGACTACCTGAAGAGACCCAGTACTTC. Residues: CASSTPGLPEETQYF.

The chain carries TRBV2 and TRBJ2-3; 8 bases map to TRBD2. Germline trimming cut 3 bases from V and 4 bases from J; bases unmatched to any gene: 6. Germline V gives CDR1 SNHLY, CDR2 FYNNEI. CDR3 length: 15 residues. CDR3: CASSDLAGRADTQYF. In DNA form, the CDR3 reads TGTGCCAGCAGTGATTTAGCGGGAAGGGCAGATACGCAGTATTTT.

This clonotype has more than one count but fewer than ten. The rearrangement uses TRBV20-1 and TRBJ2-1, with 7 bases fitting TRBD2. Germline lookup yields CDR1 DFQATT and CDR2 SNEGSKA (reference sequence). The CDR3 runs to 13 residues. J gave up 9 bases and V 5 bases, and 10 bases lay outside the gene matches. The CDR3 protein is CSAGAVAGIEQFF. In nucleotides, the CDR3 is TGCAGTGCTGGAGCGGTAGCGGGCATTGAGCAGTTCTTC.

The chain couples TRBV5-1 to TRBJ2-2; TRBD2 matches at 8 bases. With V trimmed by 4 bases and J by 7 bases, 3 bases remained unmatched. The CDR3 totals 13 residues. Germline values: CDR1 SGHRS, CDR2 YFSETQ. CDR3 protein: CASSKSGGGELFF. The DNA of the CDR3 is TGCGCCAGCAGCAAAAGCGGGGGCGGGGAGCTGTTTTTT.

This clonotype was seen a few times. The chain's CDR3 is CSVEREGVDTQYF. The DNA for the CDR3 is TGCAGCGTTGAACGGGAAGGGGTTGATACGCAGTATTTT. The chain recombines TRBV29-1 with TRBJ2-3; D is possibly TRBD1 or TRBD2 (5 bases each). Germline V lookup: CDR1 SQVTM, CDR2 ANQGSEA. The germline V and J ends were trimmed by 2 bases and 6 bases, with 12 bases remaining between them. The CDR3 consists of 13 residues.

This clonotype was counted a few times. The genes are TRBV4-1 and TRBJ2-7; 7 nucleotides align to TRBD1. The CDR3 extends over 14 amino acids. Germline V gene data show CDR1 as MGHRA and CDR2 as YSYEKL. The junction had 7 bases not matched to a gene; V was cut back by 4 bases and J by 4 bases. The CDR3 coding sequence is TGCGCCAGCAGCCCCCCGGGACAGAGATACGAGCAGTACTTC. Its translation is CASSPPGQRYEQYF.

The chain recombines TRBV19 with TRBJ2-7, with TRBD2 as a possible D gene (5 bases). V dropped 8 bases and J dropped 7 bases, with 15 bases sitting between them. Per germline, CDR1 LNHDA and CDR2 SQIVND (reference sequence). The CDR3 extends over 12 amino acids. The CDR3 bases are TGTGCCAGTGCACAGACCCGGGGAGAGCAGTACTTC. This translates into CASAQTRGEQYF. The variable domain in full, completed from reference TRBV19 and TRBJ2-7, reads DGGITQSPKYLFRKEGQNVTLSCEQNLNHDAMYWYRQDPGQGLRLIYYSQIVNDFQKGDIAEGYSVSREKKESFPLTVTSAQKNPTAFYLCASAQTRGEQYFGPGTRLTVT.

The CDR3 nucleotides are TGTGCCAGCAGCCAAGGAAGACACGGAGAGAACAATGAGCAGTTCTTC. It specifies CASSQGRHGENNEQFF. The chain links TRBV14 to TRBJ2-1, with unresolved D. CDR1 SGHDN and CDR2 FVKESK come from the germline V gene. The CDR3 is 16 residues long. V gave up 1 base and J gave up 5 bases, with 15 bases separating them.

Ten or more counts support this clonotype. The genes are TRBV11-2 and TRBJ2-1; 10 bases fit TRBD2. Germline V CDR1 and CDR2: SGHAT, FQNNGV. The ends lost 6 bases at V and 3 bases at J; junction bases unmatched: 20. The CDR3 has 20 residues. This CDR3 reads CASSPRGGLAGVMSYNEQFF. The CDR3 DNA reads as TGTGCCAGCAGTCCCCGCGGCGGGCTAGCGGGAGTAATGAGCTACAATGAGCAGTTCTTC. Full variable domain (remainder filled in from reference TRBV11-2 and TRBJ2-1): EAGVAQSPRYKIIEKRQSVAFWCNPISGHATLYWYQQILGQGPKLLIQFQNNGVVDDSQLPKDRFSAERLKGVDSTLKIQPAKLEDSAVYLCASSPRGGLAGVMSYNEQFFGPGTRLTVL.

The gene calls are TRBV28 and TRBJ1-6; D is ambiguous. CDR3 size: 12 residues. Germline assignment: CDR1 MDHEN and CDR2 SYDVKM. Trimming stripped 6 bases from V and 8 bases from J, with 8 bases between. The CDR3 reads CASRRTDSPLHF. In DNA, the CDR3 is TGTGCCAGCAGGCGTACAGATTCACCCCTCCACTTT.

This clonotype occurred a few times. The CDR3 DNA sequence: TGTGCCAGCAGGGCAGACACCGGGGAGCTGTTTTTT. This sequence encodes CASRADTGELFF. The genes are TRBV2 and TRBJ2-2, with D unclear. Germline-derived CDR1 and CDR2 are SNHLY and FYNNEI. This CDR3 has 12 amino acids. V was cut by 6 bases and J by 3 bases, with 5 bases left in between.

The table lists this clonotype with a few counts. The chain links TRBV12-3 or TRBV12-4 to TRBJ2-5, with a possible D match to TRBD2 (5 bases). The V end was cut by 1 base, the J end by 4 bases, with 10 bases between. The CDR3 totals 14 residues. The CDR3 spells CASSLERVGETQYF. The CDR3 region has the DNA TGTGCCAGCAGTTTAGAGAGGGTCGGAGAGACCCAGTACTTC.

V usage is TRBV12-3 or TRBV12-4 and J usage is TRBJ1-2; TRBD1 might be the D (5 bases). V was pared by 6 bases and J by 8 bases, with 13 bases between. This CDR3 comprises 12 residues. The CDR3 region is CASRTGDWGYTF. DNA of the CDR3: TGTGCCAGCAGGACCGGGGACTGGGGCTACACCTTC.